The rows below give T cell receptor beta chains drawn from one sample of a study of Graves' ophthalmopathy and Graves' hyperthyroidism. TCRdb called the multiplex PCR reads again in MiXCR, with one record for every CDR3 protein. The table includes 680,000 or so distinct CDR3 sequences, around a fifth detected once. Sample: peripheral blood. The source of these receptors is a woman under 30 with stable Graves' hyperthyroidism. Some clones in this sample may be carry-over from other donors' samples. The CDR3 runs from the conserved cysteine through the conserved F or W. Each record gives: CDR3 DNA, CDR3 protein, clone size, V gene, J gene, D gene. D genes are given only for firm matches. Part of the rows lack a size; the others show once, few, many or a class for expanded clones.

DNA: TGTGCCTGGAGTGTACAAGGGCCTCAGCCCCAGCATTTT; CDR3: CAWSVQGPQPQHF; size: .; V: TRBV30; J: TRBJ1-5; D: .
DNA: TGTGCCAGCAGCCAGGGGAGGACAGGCCCATGGGGGAGTGAAGCTTTCTTT; CDR3: CASSQGRTGPWGSEAFF; size: few; V: TRBV3-1; J: TRBJ1-1; D: TRBD1
DNA: TGTGCCAGTAGTATGGTCCAGCGGAACACCGGGGAGCTGTTTTTT; CDR3: CASSMVQRNTGELFF; size: many; V: TRBV19; J: TRBJ2-2; D: .
DNA: TGTGCCTGGAGTGCTGAATACGAGCAGTACTTC; CDR3: CAWSAEYEQYF; size: .; V: TRBV30; J: TRBJ2-7; D: .
DNA: TGTGCCAGCAGCCGACAGGGAAAGAACACTGAAGCTTTCTTT; CDR3: CASSRQGKNTEAFF; size: many; V: TRBV6-1; J: TRBJ1-1; D: TRBD1
DNA: TGTGCCAGCAGCCCGAATCAAGGACGGTATGAAGCTTTCTTT; CDR3: CASSPNQGRYEAFF; size: few; V: TRBV14; J: TRBJ1-1; D: .
DNA: TGTGCCACCAGCAGAGAAAGGACTAGCGGGTACCAAGAGACCCAGTACTTC; CDR3: CATSRERTSGYQETQYF; size: many; V: TRBV15; J: TRBJ2-5; D: TRBD2
DNA: TGTGCCAGCAGAAAATGGGGGGCGCTTAAGCAGTACTTC; CDR3: CASRKWGALKQYF; size: many; V: TRBV28; J: TRBJ2-7; D: .
DNA: TGTGCCAGCCGCGGGGGCCCCAATCAGCCCCAGCATTTT; CDR3: CASRGGPNQPQHF; size: many; V: TRBV12-3/TRBV12-4; J: TRBJ1-5; D: .
DNA: TGTGCCAGCAGTGACGGGACAGCCTATGGCTACACCTTC; CDR3: CASSDGTAYGYTF; size: few; V: TRBV25-1; J: TRBJ1-2; D: TRBD1
DNA: TGTGCCAGCTCACCTCGTTTACCGACAGCCTCTACCACTGAAGCTTTCTTT; CDR3: CASSPRLPTASTTEAFF; size: few; V: TRBV18; J: TRBJ1-1; D: .
DNA: TGTGCCAGCAGCTTGATTCCGGGACAGTACGAGCAGTACTTC; CDR3: CASSLIPGQYEQYF; size: .; V: TRBV7-2; J: TRBJ2-7; D: TRBD1
DNA: TGCAGTGCCAGTAGGGGAAGGAACACCGGGGAGCTGTTTTTT; CDR3: CSASRGRNTGELFF; size: many; V: TRBV20-1; J: TRBJ2-2; D: .
DNA: TGTGCCTGGAGTGTAGGGACAGTCTATGGCTACACCTTC; CDR3: CAWSVGTVYGYTF; size: many; V: TRBV30; J: TRBJ1-2; D: TRBD1
DNA: TGCAGCGTTGTAGGAGATAACTATGGCTACACCTTC; CDR3: CSVVGDNYGYTF; size: .; V: TRBV29-1; J: TRBJ1-2; D: .
DNA: TGTGCCAGCCCTTCGCCAGGAAACACCATATATTTT; CDR3: CASPSPGNTIYF; size: .; V: TRBV12-3/TRBV12-4; J: TRBJ1-3; D: .
DNA: TGTGCCAGCAGCTTCGATAAGAGTTCCTACGAGCAGTACTTC; CDR3: CASSFDKSSYEQYF; size: many; V: TRBV7-9; J: TRBJ2-7; D: .
DNA: TGTGCCATCAGTCCTGGTTCCAATCAGCCCCAGCATTTT; CDR3: CAISPGSNQPQHF; size: many; V: TRBV10-3; J: TRBJ1-5; D: .
DNA: TGTGCCAGCAGCCCCTCCGGACAGCTTAATTCACCCCTCCACTTT; CDR3: CASSPSGQLNSPLHF; size: many; V: TRBV6-2/TRBV6-3; J: TRBJ1-6; D: .
DNA: TGTGCCGAGTTACCCGGGGGGACAGGGCCTGAAGCTTTCTTT; CDR3: CAELPGGTGPEAFF; size: many; V: TRBV2; J: TRBJ1-1; D: TRBD1
DNA: TGTGCCAGCAGCCAAGATGGTTCCAGGGGCACTGAAGCTTTCTTT; CDR3: CASSQDGSRGTEAFF; size: many; V: TRBV14; J: TRBJ1-1; D: .
DNA: TGCAGTGCTAGGCGGACAGGGAACTCTGGGGCCAACGTCCTGACTTTC; CDR3: CSARRTGNSGANVLTF; size: many; V: TRBV20-1; J: TRBJ2-6; D: TRBD1
DNA: TGTGCCAGCAGTTACTCCCCCGGGACAGGGCGTGACCTGACTTTC; CDR3: CASSYSPGTGRDLTF; size: few; V: TRBV6-5; J: TRBJ2-6; D: TRBD1
DNA: TGTGCCAGTAGTGACAGGTGGGCCCAAGAGACCCAGTACTTC; CDR3: CASSDRWAQETQYF; size: many; V: TRBV19; J: TRBJ2-5; D: .
DNA: TGTGCCAGCAGCTTAGGTCCTAGCGGGAGAATGTACGAGCAGTACTTC; CDR3: CASSLGPSGRMYEQYF; size: many; V: TRBV11-2; J: TRBJ2-7; D: TRBD2
DNA: TGTGCCAGTAGTATAGGGCAAAACCTGGGCTCACCCCTCCACTTT; CDR3: CASSIGQNLGSPLHF; size: .; V: TRBV19; J: TRBJ1-6; D: .
DNA: TGTGCCAGCAGCCTCAGGCTTGAAGCTTTCTTT; CDR3: CASSLRLEAFF; size: few; V: TRBV6-1; J: TRBJ1-1; D: .
DNA: TGTGCCAGCAGTCGGGACTCCCCCTACGAGCAGTGCTTC; CDR3: CASSRDSPYEQCF; size: .; V: TRBV7-8; J: TRBJ2-7; D: .
DNA: TGTGCCAGCGGGACAGGGGGTTTAAGCAATCAGCCCCAGCATTTT; CDR3: CASGTGGLSNQPQHF; size: .; V: TRBV12-3/TRBV12-4; J: TRBJ1-5; D: TRBD1
DNA: TGCAGTGCTCTGACTAGCGGGGGGTCGAAACCCTACGAGCAGTACTTC; CDR3: CSALTSGGSKPYEQYF; size: many; V: TRBV20-1; J: TRBJ2-7; D: TRBD2
DNA: TGTGCCACCAGCATGGGGACACTATTCACCGGGGAGCTGTTTTTT; CDR3: CATSMGTLFTGELFF; size: few; V: TRBV15; J: TRBJ2-2; D: .
DNA: TGTGCCAGCAGCAATTTGGATGCAGAGACCCAGTACTTC; CDR3: CASSNLDAETQYF; size: many; V: TRBV11-1; J: TRBJ2-5; D: .
DNA: TGCAGTGCTAGACAAACAGACGGTTGGGAGAACACTGAAGCTTTCTTT; CDR3: CSARQTDGWENTEAFF; size: few; V: TRBV20-1; J: TRBJ1-1; D: .
DNA: TGTGCCAGCAGTTTAGAGACAGCCGGAAACACCATATATTTT; CDR3: CASSLETAGNTIYF; size: many; V: TRBV12-3/TRBV12-4; J: TRBJ1-3; D: .
DNA: TGTGCCAGCAGCCCAGAAGGGACAGGGGATCAGCCCCAGCATTTT; CDR3: CASSPEGTGDQPQHF; size: many; V: TRBV7-2; J: TRBJ1-5; D: TRBD1
DNA: TGCGCCAGCAGCTGGGGGACTAGCGACTACGAGCAGTACTTC; CDR3: CASSWGTSDYEQYF; size: many; V: TRBV5-1; J: TRBJ2-7; D: TRBD2
DNA: TGTGCCAGCAGGGCCGGGACAGCGACCTACGAGCAGCACTTC; CDR3: CASRAGTATYEQHF; size: .; V: TRBV2; J: TRBJ2-7; D: TRBD1
DNA: TGTGCCAGCAGTGTCCGGGTTTACACTGAAGCTTTCTTT; CDR3: CASSVRVYTEAFF; size: many; V: TRBV27; J: TRBJ1-1; D: .
DNA: TGTGCCAGTAGTATACAGGGGGCTAATTCACCCCTCCACTTT; CDR3: CASSIQGANSPLHF; size: many; V: TRBV19; J: TRBJ1-6; D: TRBD1
DNA: TGTGCCAGCAGTTATACAGGGGGGCAATCGAGTTCACCCCTCCACTTT; CDR3: CASSYTGGQSSSPLHF; size: .; V: TRBV27; J: TRBJ1-6; D: TRBD1
DNA: TGTGCCAGCAGTGGGGGACAGGGTAGCGGCTACACCTTC; CDR3: CASSGGQGSGYTF; size: .; V: TRBV2; J: TRBJ1-2; D: TRBD1
DNA: TGCGCCAGCAGCCAGTACTCCATTGACACCATATATTTT; CDR3: CASSQYSIDTIYF; size: many; V: TRBV4-3; J: TRBJ1-3; D: .
DNA: TGTGCCAGCAGCAAGACAGTGACCTACGAGCAGTACTTC; CDR3: CASSKTVTYEQYF; size: .; V: TRBV6-1; J: TRBJ2-7; D: .
DNA: TGTGCCAGCACCGTTCGACAGGGAGGGACCACTGAAGCTTTCTTT; CDR3: CASTVRQGGTTEAFF; size: many; V: TRBV6-1; J: TRBJ1-1; D: TRBD1
DNA: TGTGCCAGCAGTTTACTTGCTGAAGCTTTCTTT; CDR3: CASSLLAEAFF; size: many; V: TRBV12-3/TRBV12-4; J: TRBJ1-1; D: .
DNA: TGTGCCAGTACGACAGGGGGCATGAACACCGGGGAGCTGTTTTTT; CDR3: CASTTGGMNTGELFF; size: .; V: TRBV19; J: TRBJ2-2; D: TRBD1
DNA: TGTGCCAGCAGTTTCCAGGGGAGTGGTGGCTACACCTTC; CDR3: CASSFQGSGGYTF; size: few; V: TRBV12-3/TRBV12-4; J: TRBJ1-2; D: .
DNA: TGCAGCGTTGAAATTGGCTACGAGCAGTACTTC; CDR3: CSVEIGYEQYF; size: .; V: TRBV29-1; J: TRBJ2-7; D: .
DNA: TGTGCCAGCAGGTCTCCCTGGGGAAACTCCGGGACAGTCCGTGGCTACACCTTC; CDR3: CASRSPWGNSGTVRGYTF; size: many; V: TRBV12-3/TRBV12-4; J: TRBJ1-2; D: TRBD1
DNA: TGTGCCAGCAGTGAAGCGCTTGCTACTAGCGGGACCGGGGAGCTGTTTTTT; CDR3: CASSEALATSGTGELFF; size: .; V: TRBV2; J: TRBJ2-2; D: TRBD2
DNA: TGCAGTGCAACGGGACCGCCGCGGAACGAGCAGTACTTC; CDR3: CSATGPPRNEQYF; size: .; V: TRBV20-1; J: TRBJ2-7; D: .
DNA: TGTGCCAGCCGCGTTGGGACGGAGAAAAACATTCAGTACTTC; CDR3: CASRVGTEKNIQYF; size: .; V: TRBV12-3/TRBV12-4; J: TRBJ2-4; D: .
DNA: TGTGCCAGTAGTATTCGAAAAGGGGGCGAAGGGCAGCCCCAGCATTTT; CDR3: CASSIRKGGEGQPQHF; size: many; V: TRBV19; J: TRBJ1-5; D: TRBD1
DNA: TGTGCCAGCAGTACCAGGGGTAGCGCTTTCTTT; CDR3: CASSTRGSAFF; size: .; V: TRBV28; J: TRBJ1-1; D: .
DNA: TGTGCCAGCAGCTTAGGGACTTCAGCCACTGAAGCTTTCTTT; CDR3: CASSLGTSATEAFF; size: many; V: TRBV7-3; J: TRBJ1-1; D: .
DNA: TGCAGTGCTAGAGATGTAGTACGAGGCTTGGATCAGCCCCAGCATTTT; CDR3: CSARDVVRGLDQPQHF; size: .; V: TRBV20-1; J: TRBJ1-5; D: .
DNA: TGTGCCAGCAGTTCCAGGGGACAGGGGGGAGATGGCTACACCTTC; CDR3: CASSSRGQGGDGYTF; size: many; V: TRBV28; J: TRBJ1-2; D: TRBD1
DNA: TGCAGTGCGGCCCGAACAGGGGGCCGAGAGACCCAGTACTTC; CDR3: CSAARTGGRETQYF; size: .; V: TRBV20-1; J: TRBJ2-5; D: TRBD1
DNA: TGCAGCGCCGCGGGATCCTCCTATGGCTACACCTTC; CDR3: CSAAGSSYGYTF; size: .; V: TRBV29-1; J: TRBJ1-2; D: .
DNA: TGTGCCAGCAGCTTGAGTACAATCTACGAGCAGTACTTC; CDR3: CASSLSTIYEQYF; size: .; V: TRBV5-5; J: TRBJ2-7; D: .